Below are 24 T cell receptor beta chains sequenced from a single sample in a study of OX40 agonist ivuxolimab in advanced cancers. Repertoires were generated with immunoSEQ multiplex PCR, while TCRdb's copy carries only in-frame clones and drops some. The repertoire includes tens of thousands of clones, around 89% of them detected once, and around 23% sits in the top ten. This material consisted of CD4+ or CD8+ T cells sorted from blood, taken in a trial of the OX40 agonist ivuxolimab. The receptors derive from an adult with an advanced solid tumor such as melanoma, head and neck, liver or kidney cancer.

The chain carries TRBV27 and TRBJ1-5; TRBD1 aligns across 7 bases. Unmatched junction bases numbered 7, after V lost 1 base and J lost 4 bases. This CDR3 spans 16 amino acids. CDR1 is MNHEY, CDR2 SMNVEV, per germline (reference sequence). CDR3 sequence: CASSLLGTGANQPQHF. CDR3 nucleotide sequence: TGTGCCAGCAGTTTATTAGGAACAGGGGCTAATCAGCCCCAGCATTTT.

The chain combines TRBV11-2 with TRBJ2-7, with 7 positions matching TRBD2. V lost 2 bases to trimming and J lost 5 bases; unmatched junction nucleotides: 9. The CDR3 is 15 residues long. CDR1 and CDR2 (germline): SGHAT, FQNNGV. The CDR3 DNA reads as TGTGCCAGCAGCTTATTCCTGACTAGCCGGGACGAGCAGTACTTC. Protein: CASSLFLTSRDEQYF.

The genes are TRBV7-6 and TRBJ2-3; possibly TRBD2 for D (6 bases). Trimming removed 1 base from V and 4 bases from J, with 9 bases in between. Germline V lookup: CDR1 SGHVS, CDR2 FNYEAQ. This CDR3 has 14 residues. CDR3 nucleotides: TGTGCCAGCAGCTTAGACGGGAGCCCAGATACGCAGTATTTT. Protein: CASSLDGSPDTQYF.

For this clone: Additional DNA sequences in this sample encode the identical CDR3. This chain joins TRBV5-1 and TRBJ2-7; D unresolved. V gave up 0 bases and J gave up 3 bases, with 4 bases separating them. There are 12 residues in the CDR3. CDR1 is SGHRS, CDR2 YFSETQ, per germline. CDR3 region: CASSLGGYEQYF. The CDR3 DNA is TGCGCCAGCAGCTTGGGGGGCTACGAGCAGTACTTC.

The chain carries TRBV9 and TRBJ2-1, with TRBD1 as a possible D gene (6 bases). Between the trimmed V and J ends, which lost 2 bases and 9 bases, there was a span of 15 bases. Germline values: CDR1 SGDLS, CDR2 YYNGEE. The CDR3 contains 14 residues. In DNA, the CDR3 is TGTGCCAGCAGCGTCCCGGACAGTTTAACTGAGCAGTTCTTC. Protein product: CASSVPDSLTEQFF.

This chain connects TRBV7-9 to TRBJ2-3, with D perhaps TRBD1 (6 bases). The V gene lost 4 bases and the J gene lost 3 bases, with 17 bases spanning the gap. This CDR3 has 16 amino acids. Germline assignment: CDR1 SEHNR and CDR2 FQNEAQ (reference sequence). CDR3 sequence reads: CASSSQDSWETDTQYF. CDR3 nucleotide sequence: TGTGCCAGCAGCTCCCAGGACAGTTGGGAGACAGATACGCAGTATTTT.

The V call is TRBV4-2, the J call TRBJ2-7; 9 bases map to TRBD2. The CDR3 loop spans 15 amino acids. Germline CDR1 LGHNA, CDR2 YNFKEQ. Trimming at V came to 0 bases and at J to 3 bases, leaving 3 bases not matched to a gene. The CDR3 reads CASSQDETSGYEQYF. The CDR3 DNA sequence: TGTGCCAGCAGCCAAGACGAGACTAGCGGCTACGAGCAGTACTTC.

This clone was seen only once. The chain carries TRBV10-2 and TRBJ2-3; the D is unclear. The CDR3 covers 12 residues. V was shortened by 3 bases and J by 4 bases, with 5 bases between the two germline ends. Germline CDR1 WSHSY, CDR2 SAAADI. In DNA, the CDR3 is TGCGCCAGCAGTGAATTGGCAGATACGCAGTATTTT. Protein: CASSELADTQYF.

J is TRBJ1-1 and V is TRBV2; D gene unclear. The CDR3 extends over 12 amino acids. The germline gives CDR1 SNHLY, CDR2 FYNNEI. The V end lost 8 bases, the J end lost 4 bases, and 11 bases lay between the germline ends. CDR3 nucleotides: TGTGCCAGCGCCGACGGGGTCACTGAAGCTTTCTTT. It encodes CASADGVTEAFF. The entire variable domain, with the rest obtained from reference TRBV2 and TRBJ1-1, is as follows: EPEVTQTPSHQVTQMGQEVILRCVPISNHLYFYWYRQILGQKVEFLVSFYNNEISEKSEIFDDQFSVERPDGSNFTLKIRSTKLEDSAMYFCASADGVTEAFFGQGTRLTVV.

This chain links TRBV5-1 with TRBJ2-7; TRBD1 matches at 9 bases. Germline assignment: CDR1 SGHRS and CDR2 YFSETQ. Germline trimming cut 4 bases from V and 5 bases from J; bases unmatched to any gene: 7. The CDR3 has 14 residues. The CDR3 region is CASSRTGVSDEQYF. CDR3 nucleotides: TGCGCCAGCAGCAGGACAGGGGTTAGCGACGAGCAGTACTTC. The full variable domain, completed using reference TRBV5-1 and TRBJ2-7, is KAGVTQTPRYLIKTRGQQVTLSCSPISGHRSVSWYQQTPGQGLQFLFEYFSETQRNKGNFPGRFSGRQFSNSRSEMNVSTLELGDSALYLCASSRTGVSDEQYFGPGTRLTVT.

The chain employs TRBV7-8 and TRBJ2-3; D gene ambiguous. Germline CDR1 reads SGHVS; CDR2 reads FQNEAQ. The V end lost 1 base, the J end lost 6 bases, and 5 bases lay between the germline ends. The CDR3 has 12 residues. The CDR3 coding sequence is TGTGCCAGCAGCTTAGTGGCCGATACGCAGTATTTT. It translates to CASSLVADTQYF. Looking up the rest from reference TRBV7-8 and TRBJ2-3 gives the full variable domain: GAGVSQSPRYKVAKRGQDVALRCDPISGHVSLFWYQQALGQGPEFLTYFQNEAQLDKSGLPSDRFFAERPEGSVSTLKIQRTQQEDSAVYLCASSLVADTQYFGPGTRLTVL.

The J gene is TRBJ1-1, the V gene TRBV4-1; no firm D call. The V gene lost 0 bases and the J gene lost 0 bases, with 11 bases spanning the gap. CDR3 length: 16 amino acids. Germline CDR1 and CDR2: MGHRA and YSYEKL. As DNA, the CDR3 is TGCGCCAGCAGCCAAGAAAGCGGCTGGGTGAACACTGAAGCTTTCTTT. It translates to CASSQESGWVNTEAFF.

The gene calls are TRBV27 and TRBJ2-5, with unresolved D. Trimming took off 5 bases at V and 2 bases at J, with 15 bases between the two ends. Germline assignment: CDR1 MNHEY and CDR2 SMNVEV (reference sequence). The CDR3 length is 15 residues. The CDR3 sequence: CASSPHRPPQETQYF. Written as DNA, the CDR3 is TGTGCCAGCAGTCCCCACCGTCCCCCTCAAGAGACCCAGTACTTC.

This chain joins TRBV19 and TRBJ1-1; the D gene is possibly TRBD1 (6 bases). The V gene lost 5 bases and the J gene lost 2 bases, with 9 bases spanning the gap. Germline values: CDR1 LNHDA, CDR2 SQIVND (reference sequence). This CDR3 is 13 amino acids long. CDR3 sequence: CASSWDTNTEAFF. For the CDR3, the DNA is TGTGCCAGTAGTTGGGACACCAACACTGAAGCTTTCTTT.

The chain couples TRBV28 to TRBJ1-5, with 8 bases identical to TRBD1. V lost 2 bases and J lost 6; bases outside the gene matches: 15. This CDR3 contains 18 residues. Germline CDR1 MDHEN, CDR2 SYDVKM. CDR3 amino acids: CASSLRSFDRGRGQPQHF. DNA of the CDR3: TGTGCCAGCAGTTTAAGGAGTTTCGACAGGGGCAGGGGTCAGCCCCAGCATTTT.

Only one count was recorded for this clone. As DNA, the CDR3 is TGTGCCAGCAGTTACGCGGCGGGAGGGTACGAGCAGTACTTC. Protein sequence: CASSYAAGGYEQYF. The rearrangement links TRBV6-5 to TRBJ2-7; TRBD2 aligns across 9 bases. The CDR3 is 14 amino acids. The germline V gene encodes CDR1 MNHEY and CDR2 SVGAGI. Trimming took 2 bases from V and 4 from J; bases not matched to a gene: 3.

The gene calls are TRBV19 and TRBJ2-1, with D possibly being TRBD2 (6 bases). Germline V gives CDR1 LNHDA, CDR2 SQIVND (reference sequence). Trimming left V 4 bases short and J 3 bases short, with 13 bases between. The CDR3 consists of 15 residues. The CDR3: CASSTTSSIYNEQFF. For the CDR3, the DNA is TGTGCCAGTAGTACGACTAGTTCGATCTACAATGAGCAGTTCTTC.

This sequence joins TRBV30 and TRBJ2-1; D not certain. The CDR3 length is 12 residues. V gave up 3 bases and J gave up 8 bases, with 11 bases separating them. Germline CDR1 GTSNPN, CDR2 SVGIG (reference sequence). The CDR3 bases are TGTGCCTGGAGCCCCCCGGGCGATGAGCAGTTCTTC. Protein product: CAWSPPGDEQFF.

This clone was observed a single time. The J gene is TRBJ1-2, the V gene TRBV28; D is ambiguous. Germline values: CDR1 MDHEN, CDR2 SYDVKM. The CDR3 has 13 residues. Deletions cut 1 base from V and 5 bases from J, with 8 bases between. The CDR3 DNA reads TGTGCCAGCAGTTTATCCTCCGGGTATGGCTACACCTTC. Translating gives CASSLSSGYGYTF.

V gene TRBV7-9 combines with J gene TRBJ1-2; D is unresolved. V was clipped by 0 bases and J by 3 bases, with 11 bases between them. The CDR3 is 15 residues long. From germline, CDR1 is SEHNR and CDR2 FQNEAQ (reference sequence). As DNA, the CDR3 is TGTGCCAGCAGCTTAGCTGATAGCCTAGACTATGGCTACACCTTC. Amino acid sequence: CASSLADSLDYGYTF.

The rearrangement links TRBV7-8 to TRBJ1-1; D is uncertain. Trimming took 1 base from V and 10 from J, leaving 19 bases between them. Germline V lookup: CDR1 SGHVS, CDR2 FQNEAQ. This CDR3 comprises 15 residues. The CDR3 DNA reads as TGTGCCAGCAGCTTAGGTGGCACAATCTGGGCGGGAGCTTTCTTT. This gives the protein CASSLGGTIWAGAFF.

The gene calls are TRBV10-3 and TRBJ2-3; 14 nucleotides agree with TRBD2. J was trimmed by 5 bases and V by 10 bases; bases with no gene match: 14. Germline values: CDR1 ENHRY, CDR2 SYGVKD. This CDR3 is 17 amino acids long. In DNA form, the CDR3 reads TGTGCCACCCTACCGGGACTAGCGGGAGCAGGAAGAGATACGCAGTATTTT. Translation: CATLPGLAGAGRDTQYF.

The chain has TRBV29-1 and TRBJ2-7; unclear D gene. The CDR3 spans 13 residues. V lost 3 bases and J 1 base, leaving 10 bases between the germline ends. Germline loops: CDR1 SQVTM, CDR2 ANQGSEA. The DNA for the CDR3 is TGCAGCGTTGAGTCGGCGCAATCCTACGAGCAGTACTTC. It specifies CSVESAQSYEQYF.

The chain couples TRBV13 to TRBJ2-5; 8 nucleotides line up with TRBD2. The CDR3 totals 15 residues. Germline-derived CDR1 and CDR2 are PRHDT and FYEKMQ (reference sequence). V trimming: 0 bases; J trimming: 3 bases; junction bases outside the gene matches: 3. The CDR3 protein is CASSLGVTSEETQYF. CDR3 DNA: TGTGCCAGCAGCTTAGGCGTGACTAGCGAAGAGACCCAGTACTTC. The full variable domain, completed using reference TRBV13 and TRBJ2-5, is AAGVIQSPRHLIKEKRETATLKCYPIPRHDTVYWYQQGPGQDPQFLISFYEKMQSDKGSIPDRFSAQQFSDYHSELNMSSLELGDSALYFCASSLGVTSEETQYFGPGTRLLVL.